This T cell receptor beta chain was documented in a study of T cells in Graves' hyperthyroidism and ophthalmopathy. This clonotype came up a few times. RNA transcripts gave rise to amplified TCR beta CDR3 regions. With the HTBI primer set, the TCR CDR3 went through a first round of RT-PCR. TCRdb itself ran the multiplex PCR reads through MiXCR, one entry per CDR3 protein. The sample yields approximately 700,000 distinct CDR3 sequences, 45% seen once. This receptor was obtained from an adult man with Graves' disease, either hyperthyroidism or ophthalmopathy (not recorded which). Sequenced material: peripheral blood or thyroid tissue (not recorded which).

The CDR3, as DNA: TGCAGTGCTAGTGGCACAGATGAAAAACTGTTTTTT. This codes for CSASGTDEKLFF. The chain is built from TRBV20-1 and TRBJ1-4, with unresolved D. This CDR3 has 12 amino acids. Germline CDR1 is DFQATT and CDR2 is SNEGSKA (reference sequence). Trimming shortened V by 3 bases and J by 6 bases, and 8 bases separated the two germline ends.